This entry lists 3 T cell receptor beta chains sequenced from one sample in a study of blood T cell repertoires in COVID-19. The method was immunoSEQ multiplex PCR; TCRdb's version includes in-frame clones alone and lacks a portion of them. The sample has hundreds of thousands of clones; 85% to 90% are singletons. Material for sequencing was peripheral blood. These TCRs come from a woman in her late teens or twenties with acute or convalescent COVID-19.

The chain combines TRBV12-5 with TRBJ2-4, with D maybe TRBD2 (5 bases). The V gene lost 0 bases and the J gene lost 0 bases, with 15 bases spanning the gap. Per germline, CDR1 LGHNT and CDR2 FRNRAP. The CDR3 is 18 residues long. The CDR3 nucleotides read TGTGCTAGTGGTTTGGTATTGGGTCTGGACTTAGCCAAAAACATTCAGTACTTC. It specifies CASGLVLGLDLAKNIQYF.

CDR3 sequence reads: CASSPTGGSNQPQHF. The CDR3 region has the DNA TGTGCCAGCAGCCCAACAGGCGGTAGCAATCAGCCCCAGCATTTT. J is TRBJ1-5 and V is TRBV9, with a possible D match to TRBD1 (5 bases). Between the trimmed V and J ends, which lost 4 bases and 0 bases, there was a span of 11 bases. CDR3 length equals 15 residues. The germline gives CDR1 SGDLS, CDR2 YYNGEE.

This clone was observed a few times. V gene TRBV10-3 combines with J gene TRBJ1-3; TRBD1 aligns across 7 bases. J was trimmed by 2 bases and V by 2 bases; bases with no gene match: 6. The CDR3 extends over 16 amino acids. Germline V gene lookup returns CDR1 ENHRY and CDR2 SYGVKD. This CDR3 reads CAISEGYRGAGNTIYF. The CDR3 DNA reads TGTGCCATCAGTGAGGGCTACAGGGGAGCTGGAAACACCATATATTTT.